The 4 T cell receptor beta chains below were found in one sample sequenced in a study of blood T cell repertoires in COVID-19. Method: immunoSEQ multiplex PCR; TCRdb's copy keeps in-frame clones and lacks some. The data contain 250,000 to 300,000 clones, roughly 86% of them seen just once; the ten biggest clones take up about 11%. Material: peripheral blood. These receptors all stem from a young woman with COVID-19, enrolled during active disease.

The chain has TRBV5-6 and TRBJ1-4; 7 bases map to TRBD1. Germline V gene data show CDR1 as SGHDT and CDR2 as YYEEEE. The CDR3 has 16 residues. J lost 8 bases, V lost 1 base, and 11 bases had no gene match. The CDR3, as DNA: TGTGCCAGCAGCTTGCGGGATGACAGGGTGAGGGAAAAACTGTTTTTT. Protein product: CASSLRDDRVREKLFF.

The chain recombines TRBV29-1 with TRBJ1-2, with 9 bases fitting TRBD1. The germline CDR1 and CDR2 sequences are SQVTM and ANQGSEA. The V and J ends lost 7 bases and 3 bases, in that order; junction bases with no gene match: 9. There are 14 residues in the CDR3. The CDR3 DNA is TGCAGCGGGGGGACAGGGCCTCCCCACTATGGCTACACCTTC. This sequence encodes CSGGTGPPHYGYTF. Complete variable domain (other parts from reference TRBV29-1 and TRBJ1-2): SAVISQKPSRDICQRGTSLTIQCQVDSQVTMMFWYRQQPGQSLTLIATANQGSEATYESGFVIDKFPISRPNLTFSTLTVSNMSPEDSSIYLCSGGTGPPHYGYTFGSGTRLTVV.

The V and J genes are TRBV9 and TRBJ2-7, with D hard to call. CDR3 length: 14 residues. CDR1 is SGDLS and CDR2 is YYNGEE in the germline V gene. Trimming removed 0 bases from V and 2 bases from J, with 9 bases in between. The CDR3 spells CASSVAQTPYEQYF. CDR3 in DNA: TGTGCCAGCAGCGTAGCGCAGACTCCCTACGAGCAGTACTTC.

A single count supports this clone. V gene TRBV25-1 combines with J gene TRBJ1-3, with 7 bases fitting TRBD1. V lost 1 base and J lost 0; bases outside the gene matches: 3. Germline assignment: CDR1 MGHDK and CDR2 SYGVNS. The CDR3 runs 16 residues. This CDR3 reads CASSEWTGLSGNTIYF. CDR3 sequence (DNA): TGTGCCAGCAGTGAATGGACAGGACTCTCTGGAAACACCATATATTTT.